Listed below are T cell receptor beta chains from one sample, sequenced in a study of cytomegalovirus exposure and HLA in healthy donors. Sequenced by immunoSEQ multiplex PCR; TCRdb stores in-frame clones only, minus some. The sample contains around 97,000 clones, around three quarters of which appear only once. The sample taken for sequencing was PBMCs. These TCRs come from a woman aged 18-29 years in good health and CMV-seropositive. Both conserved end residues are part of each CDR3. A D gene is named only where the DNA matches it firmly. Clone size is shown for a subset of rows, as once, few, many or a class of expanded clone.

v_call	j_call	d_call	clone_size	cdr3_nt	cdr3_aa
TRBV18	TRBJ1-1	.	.	TGTGCCAGCTCCGCGAGAGGGTACACTGAAGCTTTCTTT	CASSARGYTEAFF
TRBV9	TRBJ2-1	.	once	TGTGCCAGTACAACCGGAGGCGGGACGGACAATGAGCAGTTCTTC	CASTTGGGTDNEQFF
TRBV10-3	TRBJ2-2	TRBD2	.	TGTGCCATCAGTCTGCAGGGGGTGGCTAGCGGGGAACCGAACACCGGGGAGCTGTTTTTT	CAISLQGVASGEPNTGELFF
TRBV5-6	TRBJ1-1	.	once	TGTGCCAGCAGCCCCGAGACAGGTTCGACGGAAGCTTTCTTT	CASSPETGSTEAFF
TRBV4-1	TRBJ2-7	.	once	TGCGCCAGCAGCCAATTCAGGTACTACGAGCAGTACTTC	CASSQFRYYEQYF
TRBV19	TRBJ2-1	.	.	TGTGCCAGTAGTAGGGACACGGTCTACAATGAGCAGTTCTTC	CASSRDTVYNEQFF
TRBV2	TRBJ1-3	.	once	TGTGCCAGCAGTGATCGGCAAGGGGGTTATGGAAACACCATATATTTT	CASSDRQGGYGNTIYF
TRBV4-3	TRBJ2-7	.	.	TGCGCCAGCAGCCAAGACACCAGGCTAGCGTTATCCTACGAGCAGTACTTC	CASSQDTRLALSYEQYF
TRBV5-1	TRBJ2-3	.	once	TGCGCCAGCAGCAACGGGACTGCGTTTTCAAAGTATTTT	CASSNGTAFSKYF
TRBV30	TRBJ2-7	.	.	TGTGCCTGGAGCTCACAGGGCTACGAGCAGTACTTC	CAWSSQGYEQYF
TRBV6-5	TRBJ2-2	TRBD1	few	TGTGCCAGCAGTTGGGACAGGGGTACCGGGGAGCTGTTTTTT	CASSWDRGTGELFF
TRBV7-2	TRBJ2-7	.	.	TGTGCCAGCAGCTGGTGGAGCAGCTCGGGCGAGCAGTACTTC	CASSWWSSSGEQYF
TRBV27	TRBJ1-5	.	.	TGTGCCAGCAGCCTAAGAAGCAATCAGCCCCAGCATTTT	CASSLRSNQPQHF
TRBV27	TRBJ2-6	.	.	TGTGCCAGCAGCCCCCGTCAGGGTGGGGCCAACGTCCTGACTTTC	CASSPRQGGANVLTF
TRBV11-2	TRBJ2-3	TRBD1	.	TGTGCCAGCAGCTTAGAACAGGGGATAGCAGATACGCAGTATTTT	CASSLEQGIADTQYF
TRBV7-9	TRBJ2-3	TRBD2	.	TGTGCCAGCAGGGGGCTAGCGGGGTTGGATACGCAGTATTTT	CASRGLAGLDTQYF
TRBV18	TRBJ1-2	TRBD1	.	TGTGCCAGCTCACCTACGACAGGGTACTATGGCTACACCTTC	CASSPTTGYYGYTF
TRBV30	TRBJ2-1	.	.	TGTGCCTGGAGTATTGCGGGATGGGGTGAGCAGTTCTTC	CAWSIAGWGEQFF
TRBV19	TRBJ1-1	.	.	TGTGCCAGTAGTATTTCATTGCCAGGCTCCACTGAAGCTTTCTTT	CASSISLPGSTEAFF
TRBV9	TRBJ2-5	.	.	TGTGCCAGCAGCGGTGCGGAGCCTAAAGAGACCCAGTACTTC	CASSGAEPKETQYF
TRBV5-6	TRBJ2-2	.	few	TGTGCCAGCAGCTTGCCGGTGAACACCGGGGAGCTGTTTTTT	CASSLPVNTGELFF
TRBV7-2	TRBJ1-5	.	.	TGTGCCAGCAGCTTAACAGGGACGGTCAATCAGCCCCAGCATTTT	CASSLTGTVNQPQHF
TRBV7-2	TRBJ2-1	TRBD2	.	TGTGCCAGCAGCTTAGCGAGGACTAGCGCGGGGGTCAATGAGCAGTTCTTC	CASSLARTSAGVNEQFF
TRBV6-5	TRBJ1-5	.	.	TGTGCCAGCGGGTCAGGGGCTAATCAGCCCCAGCATTTT	CASGSGANQPQHF
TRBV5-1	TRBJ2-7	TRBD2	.	TGCGCCAGCAGCTTGGATGCGGGGGGGTTCTACGAGCAGTACTTC	CASSLDAGGFYEQYF
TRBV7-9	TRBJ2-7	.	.	TGTGCCAGCAGCTTATACAGGGCCGCCCCAGCGGACGAGCAGTACTTC	CASSLYRAAPADEQYF
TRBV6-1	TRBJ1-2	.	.	TGTGCCAGCAGGGTGGCAGGGGCAAACTATGGCTACACCTTC	CASRVAGANYGYTF
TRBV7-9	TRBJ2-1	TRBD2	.	TGTGCCAGCAGCGGGACTAGCGGGGGGGCAAATGAGCAGTTCTTC	CASSGTSGGANEQFF
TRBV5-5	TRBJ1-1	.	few	TGTGCCAGCCTCACTTGGAGGGGCACCATGAACACTGAAGCTTTCTTT	CASLTWRGTMNTEAFF
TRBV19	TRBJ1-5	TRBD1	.	TGTGCCAGTAGTATTCGGCAGGGGGTTAATCAGCCCCAGCATTTT	CASSIRQGVNQPQHF
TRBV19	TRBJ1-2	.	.	TGTGCCAGTAGTCCGGAAAACAACCTTCGGGGTGGCTACACCTTC	CASSPENNLRGGYTF
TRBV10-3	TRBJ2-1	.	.	TGTGCCATCAGTGCACTCCCTATCCCCCAAAATGAGCAGTTCTTC	CAISALPIPQNEQFF
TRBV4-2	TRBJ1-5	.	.	TGTGCCAGCAGCCAAGGGCGGGGAGGGGTTGGCAATCAGCCCCAGCATTTT	CASSQGRGGVGNQPQHF
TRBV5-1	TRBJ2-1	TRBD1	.	TGCGCCAGCAGCCCAGACAGGGGGCGGTCTGAGCAGTTCTTC	CASSPDRGRSEQFF
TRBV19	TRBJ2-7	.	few	TGTGCCAGGCCGGGTGCCGCGGACGAGCAGTACTTC	CARPGAADEQYF
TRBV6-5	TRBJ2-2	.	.	TGTGCCAGCAGTGCCCCGGGTGGCACCGGGGAGCTGTTTTTT	CASSAPGGTGELFF
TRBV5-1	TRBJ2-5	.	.	TGCGCCAGCAGCTTTCCGGGACAAGAGACCCAGTACTTC	CASSFPGQETQYF
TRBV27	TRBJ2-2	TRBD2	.	TGTGCCAGCAGTGAGCGGGGGGTCACCGGGGAGCTGTTTTTT	CASSERGVTGELFF
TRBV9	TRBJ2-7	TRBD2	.	TGTGCCAGCAGCTCTAGCGGCGTCCCCTCCTACGAGCAGTACTTC	CASSSSGVPSYEQYF